The 14 T cell receptor beta chains below all came from one sample that was sequenced in a study of blood T cells in healthy people across ages. The use of a sample-barcoded 5' primer and a J-beta primer mix characterized a second PCR of about 6 to 12 cycles. One entry per CDR3 protein results from TCRdb running MiXCR on the 5' RACE reads. The sample shows about 1.4 million distinct CDR3 sequences, roughly 64% of them seen only once. Sequencing input: blood. The receptors derive from a man between 18 and 35 years old in good health.

The V call is TRBV7-9, the J call TRBJ1-2; D is possibly TRBD1 (5 bases). Per germline, CDR1 SEHNR and CDR2 FQNEAQ (reference sequence). Trimming cost V 4 bases and J 5 bases, with 17 bases left between them. This CDR3 comprises 15 residues. The CDR3 nucleotides read TGTGCCAGCAGCTACACCTCGACAGACCTTTATGGCTACACCTTC. This codes for CASSYTSTDLYGYTF.

This chain links TRBV7-9 with TRBJ2-3; possible D gene TRBD2, 5 bases. The CDR3 is made up of 16 amino acids. CDR1 and CDR2 from the germline V gene are SEHNR and FQNEAQ (reference sequence). V was shortened by 5 bases and J by 3 bases, with 18 bases between the two germline ends. Written as DNA, the CDR3 is TGTGCCAGCAGCCTTCTAGCCGAGAGGGAGACAGATACGCAGTATTTT. Amino acids: CASSLLAERETDTQYF.

The chain recombines TRBV11-2 with TRBJ2-4; D possibly corresponds to TRBD2 (6 bases). The end of the DNA is better explained by TRBJ2-7, so the J call may be wrong. The CDR3 is 12 residues long. Germline V gives CDR1 SGHAT, CDR2 FQNNGV. The CDR3 is CASRVGGDEQYF. The DNA for the CDR3 is TGTGCCAGCCGTGTGGGGGGAGACGAGCAGTACTTC.

The chain uses TRBV12-3 or TRBV12-4 and TRBJ1-2, with a possible D match to TRBD1 (5 bases). V lost 4 bases and J 3 bases, leaving 15 bases between the germline ends. This CDR3 region has 15 residues. CDR3 DNA sequence: TGTGCCAGCAGTTCCGGGGGGGGTGTGGACTATGGCTACACCTTC. It encodes CASSSGGGVDYGYTF.

The gene calls are TRBV11-1 and TRBJ2-5; the D is unclear. With 5 bases removed from V and 4 bases from J, the gap between germline ends came to 14 bases. Germline values: CDR1 SGHAT, CDR2 FQDESV (reference sequence). The length of the CDR3 is 14 residues. As DNA, the CDR3 is TGTGCCAGCAGCCCCCATATGGATGCAGAGACCCAGTACTTC. It encodes CASSPHMDAETQYF.

This clonotype was recorded a few times. This sequence joins TRBV4-2 and TRBJ2-5; D possibly corresponds to TRBD1 (5 bases). V was trimmed by 0 bases and J by 2 bases, leaving 10 bases between them. From germline, CDR1 is LGHNA and CDR2 YNFKEQ. The CDR3 contains 15 residues. CDR3: CASSQEGRVQETQYF. CDR3 DNA sequence: TGTGCCAGCAGCCAAGAGGGCAGGGTGCAAGAGACCCAGTACTTC.

This clonotype was counted a few times. V usage is TRBV6-5 and J usage is TRBJ1-1, with D possibly being TRBD1 (6 bases). The germline V and J ends were trimmed by 2 bases and 10 bases, with 17 bases remaining between them. Germline V gene lookup returns CDR1 MNHEY and CDR2 SVGAGI. This CDR3 has 14 residues. The CDR3 nucleotides are TGTGCCAGCAGTTACGCCGGGGGGCGAGGTGGAGCTTTCTTT. Protein sequence: CASSYAGGRGGAFF.

Comment on this clonotype: One end of the junction is discordant with germline, which a read error may explain. This chain uses TRBV7-2 with TRBJ2-1; 9 bases fit TRBD2. The V gene's germline CDR1 is SGHTA and CDR2 FQGNSA. The CDR3 sequence is 16 residues long. The CDR3 nucleotides are TGTGCCAGCAGCATAGCATCTAGCGGGGTGTACAATGAGCAGTTCTTC. It encodes CASSIASSGVYNEQFF.

In the case of this clonotype: The junction does not match germline at one end; this may be a read error. The V and J genes are TRBV6-2 or TRBV6-3 and TRBJ2-4; D uncertain. The last part of the DNA fits TRBJ2-7 better; the J call may be wrong. The CDR3 consists of 15 residues. Germline CDR1 MNHEY, CDR2 SVGEGT. CDR3 DNA: TGTACCAGCAGTACTCACAGAGGCCCCCCCTACGAGCAGTACTTC. As protein: CTSSTHRGPPYEQYF.

This clonotype was observed a single time. J is TRBJ2-3 and V is TRBV20-1; TRBD2 aligns across 10 bases. The CDR3 length is 18 residues. Germline CDR1 and CDR2: DFQATT and SNEGSKA (reference sequence). V dropped 6 bases and J dropped 0; count of bases not matched to a gene: 15. The CDR3 nucleotides are TGCAGTGCGGCCGGGACTAGCGTCCCCGTGAGTAGCACAGATACGCAGTATTTT. This codes for CSAAGTSVPVSSTDTQYF.

The rearrangement links TRBV14 to TRBJ2-2; 8 bases are a match to TRBD1. Germline V gene sequence: CDR1 SGHDN, CDR2 FVKESK. CDR3 length equals 22 residues. The V segment lost 0 bases and the J segment 7 bases; nucleotides outside the gene matches: 25. The CDR3: CASSQEGGQGGGGLLPHGELFF. CDR3 nucleotides: TGTGCCAGCAGCCAAGAAGGCGGACAGGGCGGAGGAGGACTACTACCGCACGGGGAGCTGTTTTTT.

The chain combines TRBV10-3 with TRBJ2-4; no firm D call. The J call is uncertain, as TRBJ2-7 better fits the DNA end. CDR1 and CDR2 from the germline V gene are ENHRY and SYGVKD. This CDR3 has 13 amino acids. The CDR3 sequence is CAISESIPSEQYF. As DNA, the CDR3 is TGTGCCATCAGTGAGTCGATACCTAGCGAGCAGTACTTC.

V gene TRBV5-1 combines with J gene TRBJ2-3; D tentatively fits TRBD1 or TRBD2 (6 bases each). V shed 4 bases and J shed 0 bases, with 15 bases lying between them. Germline V gene data show CDR1 as SGHRS and CDR2 as YFSETQ. The CDR3 length is 16 residues. Here the CDR3 DNA reads TGCGCCAGCAGCGCCCCGGCGGGACATAGCACAGATACGCAGTATTTT. This encodes CASSAPAGHSTDTQYF.

The chain employs TRBV20-1 and TRBJ2-7, with 8 bases aligning to TRBD1. The CDR3 is made up of 13 amino acids. V lost 6 bases to trimming and J lost 6 bases; unmatched junction nucleotides: 10. Germline CDR1 is DFQATT and CDR2 is SNEGSKA (reference sequence). The CDR3 reads CSATGQGHFEQYF. CDR3 nucleotides: TGCAGTGCAACCGGACAGGGTCATTTCGAGCAGTACTTC.